The sequence of this T cell receptor (beta chain) was determined in a study of blood T cell repertoires in COVID-19. Whole-study context: Nucleic acid was either cDNA or gDNA, and it came from T cells, B-cell-depleted T cells, or PBMCs.

The CDR3 totals 12 residues. CDR1 and CDR2 from the germline V gene are ENHRY and SYGVKD. Germline trimming cut 8 bases from V and 4 bases from J; bases unmatched to any gene: 3. Authors' data handling: Reference gene primer amplification in the assay estimated nucleated cell counts. Clones were read by immunoSEQ multiplex PCR, and TCRdb kept only the in-frame ones, dropping some. V and J calls and clone size are those listed in that table; D and trimming were worked out from the DNA. The sample has approximately 260,000 clones; around 81% are singletons. This receptor was identified in a man aged 50 to 60 who had recovered from COVID-19. Sequenced material: PBMCs or T cells enriched from blood (not recorded which). The chain combines TRBV10-3 with TRBJ1-1; 8 positions match TRBD1. The CDR3 here is CAIRTGSTEAFF. The CDR3 bases are TGTGCCATCCGGACAGGGTCCACTGAAGCTTTCTTT.